In its sample, the clone carrying this T cell receptor (beta chain) was seen a few times. Its matching antigen is unknown. This entry comes from a study of cytomegalovirus exposure and HLA in healthy donors. Study-wide findings and caveats: A highly shared variant cluster was judged a likely technical artifact.

In the PCR, 60 Vbeta and 13 Jbeta primers were used. Method: immunoSEQ multiplex PCR; TCRdb's copy keeps in-frame clones and lacks some. This table has 210,000 or so clones, about three quarters appearing once. Trimming cost V 2 bases and J 2 bases, with 10 bases left between them. The CDR3 is 14 amino acids. Germline CDR1 is SGHDN and CDR2 is FVKESK. The rearrangement links TRBV14 to TRBJ2-7; tentative D call: TRBD1 (6 bases). The receptor comes from a man aged 40-49 years in good health and CMV-seronegative. The specimen sequenced was PBMCs. CDR3 loop: CASSQTGLTYEQYF. The CDR3 nucleotides read TGTGCCAGCAGCCAAACAGGGCTTACCTACGAGCAGTACTTC.